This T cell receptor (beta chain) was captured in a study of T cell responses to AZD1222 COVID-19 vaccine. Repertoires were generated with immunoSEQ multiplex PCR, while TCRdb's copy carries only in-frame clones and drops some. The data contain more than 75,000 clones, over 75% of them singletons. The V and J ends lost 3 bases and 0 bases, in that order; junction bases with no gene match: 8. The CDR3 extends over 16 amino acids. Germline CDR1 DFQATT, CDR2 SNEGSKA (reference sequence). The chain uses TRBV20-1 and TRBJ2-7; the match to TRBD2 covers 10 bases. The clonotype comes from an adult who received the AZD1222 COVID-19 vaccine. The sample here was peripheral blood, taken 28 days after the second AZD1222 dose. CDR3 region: CSASIPSGRSSYEQYF. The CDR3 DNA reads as TGCAGTGCTAGTATTCCTAGCGGGAGAAGCTCCTACGAGCAGTACTTC.